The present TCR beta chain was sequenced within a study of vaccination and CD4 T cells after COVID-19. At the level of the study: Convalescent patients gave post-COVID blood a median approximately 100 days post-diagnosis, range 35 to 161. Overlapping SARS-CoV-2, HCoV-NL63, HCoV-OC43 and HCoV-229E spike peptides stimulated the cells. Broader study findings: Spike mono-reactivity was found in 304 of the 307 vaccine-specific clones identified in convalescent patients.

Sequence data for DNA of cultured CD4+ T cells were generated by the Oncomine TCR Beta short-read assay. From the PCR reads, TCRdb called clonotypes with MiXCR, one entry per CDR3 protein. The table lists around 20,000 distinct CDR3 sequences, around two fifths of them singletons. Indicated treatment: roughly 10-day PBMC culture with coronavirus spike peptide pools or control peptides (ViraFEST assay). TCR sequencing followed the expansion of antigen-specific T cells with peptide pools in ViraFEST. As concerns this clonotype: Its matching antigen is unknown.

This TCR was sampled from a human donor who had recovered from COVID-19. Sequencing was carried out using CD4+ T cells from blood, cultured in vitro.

CDR3 bases: TGCGCCAGCAGGACGGGGTTCCAAGAGACCCAGTACTTC. Translation gives CASRTGFQETQYF. The chain is built from TRBV5-1 and TRBJ2-5; a possible D gene is TRBD2 (5 bases). V dropped 5 bases and J dropped 1 base, with 9 bases sitting between them. CDR3 size: 13 residues. Germline V CDR1 and CDR2: SGHRS, YFSETQ. The complete variable domain, with remaining parts taken from reference TRBV5-1 and TRBJ2-5, reads KAGVTQTPRYLIKTRGQQVTLSCSPISGHRSVSWYQQTPGQGLQFLFEYFSETQRNKGNFPGRFSGRQFSNSRSEMNVSTLELGDSALYLCASRTGFQETQYFGPGTRLLVL.